A single sample is the source of the 27 T cell receptor beta chains below, sequenced in a study of blood T cells in healthy people across ages. Then a second PCR, running roughly 7 to 11 cycles, was carried out with a sample-barcoded 5' primer and a J-beta primer mix. MiXCR, run by TCRdb on the 5' RACE reads, gives a single entry per CDR3 protein. The sample has more than 700,000 distinct CDR3 sequences; around half are singletons. Specimen: blood. The source is a man older than 75 in good health.

This clonotype has more than one count but fewer than ten. The rearrangement links TRBV20-1 to TRBJ2-3; 9 bases are shared with TRBD2. The CDR3 extends over 18 amino acids. Germline CDR1 is DFQATT and CDR2 is SNEGSKA (reference sequence). V was pared by 3 bases and J by 5 bases, with 18 bases of the junction left unmatched. CDR3 loop: CSASVAGGPHVRRDTQYF. DNA of the CDR3: TGCAGTGCTAGCGTTGCGGGAGGGCCCCACGTTAGGAGAGATACGCAGTATTTT.

The chain recombines TRBV4-3 with TRBJ2-1, with TRBD2 identical over 10 bases. Germline assignment: CDR1 LGHNA and CDR2 YSLEER. This CDR3 is built from 17 residues. Trimming at V came to 0 bases and at J to 2 bases, leaving 4 bases not matched to a gene. CDR3 in amino acids: CASSQDASGRAYNEQFF. Written as DNA, the CDR3 is TGCGCCAGCAGCCAAGATGCTAGCGGGAGAGCCTACAATGAGCAGTTCTTC.

The chain links TRBV10-3 to TRBJ2-7; D ambiguous. Germline values: CDR1 ENHRY, CDR2 SYGVKD. Trimming stripped 8 bases from V and 2 bases from J, with 10 bases between. CDR3 length equals 12 residues. This chain's CDR3 is CAIGVYAYEQYF. DNA of the CDR3: TGTGCCATCGGGGTTTACGCCTACGAGCAGTACTTC.

This clonotype was counted between two and nine times. The genes are TRBV15 and TRBJ2-5, with a tentative D call TRBD2 (6 bases). The J call is in doubt because the DNA end fits TRBJ2-7 better. CDR1 is LNHNV and CDR2 is YYDKDF in the germline V gene (reference sequence). This CDR3 region has 15 residues. The CDR3 DNA follows: TGTGCCACCAGCAATGAGCGGGCTAGCGTACGCGAGCAGTACTTC. Amino acid sequence: CATSNERASVREQYF.

This clonotype was counted a few times. The chain recombines TRBV5-1 with TRBJ2-1, with D unclear. The germline V and J ends were trimmed by 4 bases and 7 bases, with 12 bases remaining between them. CDR3 length: 13 amino acids. Germline CDR1 and CDR2: SGHRS and YFSETQ. As DNA, the CDR3 is TGCGCCAGCAGCCCGCGAAGTGTTAATGAGCAGTTCTTC. Its translation: CASSPRSVNEQFF.

This clonotype was seen repeatedly, ten times or more. Since a much larger clone is just one base distant, this may be a read error. The chain is built from TRBV10-3 and TRBJ2-1, with D possibly being TRBD2 (5 bases). V lost 9 bases and J 5 bases, leaving 14 bases between the germline ends. CDR3 length equals 13 residues. Per the germline V gene, CDR1 is ENHRY and CDR2 is SYGVKD. CDR3 residues: CAMASPRNNEQFF. The CDR3 DNA reads TGTGCCATGGCTAGCCCACGCAACAATGAGCAGTTCTTC.

V usage is TRBV12-3 or TRBV12-4 and J usage is TRBJ2-3, with D perhaps TRBD1 or TRBD2 (5 bases each). The CDR3 spans 14 residues. V was clipped by 5 bases and J by 5 bases, with 14 bases between them. Written as DNA, the CDR3 is TGTGCCAGCAGTGCAGGGACCCTGGAAGATACGCAGTATTTT. Its translation is CASSAGTLEDTQYF.

In this sample, this clonotype turned up a few times. This sequence joins TRBV6-2 or TRBV6-3 and TRBJ2-3; 8 nucleotides line up with TRBD2. Germline CDR1 is MNHEY and CDR2 is SVGEGT. The CDR3 has 15 residues. With 6 bases clipped from V and 5 bases from J, the junction kept 10 bases outside the gene matches. In nucleotides, the CDR3 is TGTGCCAGCAGCAGGGGACTAGAGTCAGGAGATACGCAGTATTTT. Encoded protein: CASSRGLESGDTQYF.

In this sample, this clonotype turned up a few times. The rearrangement uses TRBV5-1 and TRBJ2-5; TRBD2 agrees at 7 bases. V lost 0 bases to trimming and J lost 4 bases; unmatched junction nucleotides: 6. The CDR3 runs to 15 residues. Germline CDR1 SGHRS, CDR2 YFSETQ. The CDR3 sequence: CASSLEAGVGETQYF. In nucleotides, the CDR3 is TGCGCCAGCAGCTTGGAGGCGGGAGTAGGAGAGACCCAGTACTTC.

This clonotype turned up a few times. The rearrangement uses TRBV20-1 and TRBJ2-2, with D uncertain. V lost 1 base, J lost 6 bases, and 12 bases lay in between. The germline CDR1 and CDR2 sequences are DFQATT and SNEGSKA (reference sequence). This CDR3 has 14 amino acids. The CDR3: CSARGLVGSGELFF. As DNA, the CDR3 is TGCAGTGCTAGAGGCCTTGTGGGTTCCGGGGAGCTGTTTTTT.

The chain joins TRBV3-1 to TRBJ2-6; no firm D call. The germline CDR1 and CDR2 sequences are LGHDT and YNNKEL (reference sequence). The V end was cut by 1 base, the J end by 0 bases, with 10 bases between. The CDR3 is 17 residues long. The CDR3 region has the DNA TGTGCCAGCAGCCAAGTTGCGGCCAGCTCTGGGGCCAACGTCCTGACTTTC. This encodes CASSQVAASSGANVLTF.

V usage is TRBV3-1 and J usage is TRBJ2-2, with TRBD2 matching 13 bases. The CDR3 is 18 amino acids. Looked up from germline, CDR1 is LGHDT and CDR2 is YNNKEL (reference sequence). J gave up 0 bases and V 5 bases, and 6 bases lay outside the gene matches. The CDR3 DNA follows: TGTGCCAGCAGCACGGGACTAGCGGGAAACGCGAACACCGGGGAGCTGTTTTTT. Its protein is CASSTGLAGNANTGELFF.

The chain has TRBV20-1 and TRBJ2-7; D perhaps matches TRBD1 (7 bases). CDR1 and CDR2 from the germline V gene are DFQATT and SNEGSKA (reference sequence). V gave up 6 bases and J gave up 3 bases, with 12 bases separating them. The CDR3 is 12 residues long. CDR3 sequence (DNA): TGCAGTGCCTCAGGGGGAGGCTACGAGCAGTACTTC. Its protein product is CSASGGGYEQYF.

The rearrangement links TRBV29-1 to TRBJ1-2, with 9 bases lining up with TRBD1. The V and J ends lost 1 base and 4 bases, in that order; junction bases with no gene match: 4. CDR1 and CDR2 from the germline V gene are SQVTM and ANQGSEA. The CDR3 is 14 amino acids. The chain's CDR3 is CSVEGRTGAYGYTF. In DNA form, the CDR3 reads TGCAGCGTTGAAGGGAGGACAGGGGCCTATGGCTACACCTTC. The variable domain in full, completed from reference TRBV29-1 and TRBJ1-2, reads SAVISQKPSRDICQRGTSLTIQCQVDSQVTMMFWYRQQPGQSLTLIATANQGSEATYESGFVIDKFPISRPNLTFSTLTVSNMSPEDSSIYLCSVEGRTGAYGYTFGSGTRLTVV.

This clonotype was found a few times. The chain couples TRBV7-2 to TRBJ2-1; D remains ambiguous. In germline, CDR1 is SGHTA, CDR2 FQGNSA. The length of the CDR3 is 14 residues. V lost 2 bases and J lost 0, with 5 bases in between. CDR3 DNA sequence: TGTGCCAGCAGCTTATGGTCCTCCTACAATGAGCAGTTCTTC. Protein product: CASSLWSSYNEQFF.

This clonotype was detected only a few times. The chain joins TRBV20-1 to TRBJ2-1; the D gene is possibly TRBD2 (5 bases). V lost 4 bases and J 8 bases, leaving 21 bases between the germline ends. This CDR3 has 15 amino acids. Germline CDR1 reads DFQATT; CDR2 reads SNEGSKA (reference sequence). Here the CDR3 reads CSATSDSPSGDEQFF. In DNA, the CDR3 is TGCAGTGCTACCTCGGACTCTCCCTCCGGGGATGAGCAGTTCTTC.

There are a few counts of this clonotype. The chain uses TRBV20-1 and TRBJ2-5; TRBD2 agrees at 10 bases. Per the germline V gene, CDR1 is DFQATT and CDR2 is SNEGSKA (reference sequence). The trim removed 1 base at V and 6 bases at J, leaving 8 bases unmatched. The CDR3 loop spans 15 amino acids. The CDR3, as DNA: TGCAGTGCTAGAGGGGATACTAGCGGGAAGCAGACCCAGTACTTC. It translates to CSARGDTSGKQTQYF.

V and J are TRBV4-2 and TRBJ2-3, with no clear D. The CDR3 covers 15 residues. Germline lookup yields CDR1 LGHNA and CDR2 YNFKEQ. The V end lost 4 bases, the J end lost 2 bases, and 13 bases lay between the germline ends. Written as DNA, the CDR3 is TGTGCCAGCAGCCGGGGTAGCAACCCCACAGATACGCAGTATTTT. This encodes CASSRGSNPTDTQYF.

This rearrangement joins TRBV7-2 to TRBJ2-7; perhaps TRBD2 as D (6 bases). The CDR3 extends over 15 amino acids. The germline V gene encodes CDR1 SGHTA and CDR2 FQGNSA. Between the trimmed V and J ends, which lost 1 base and 2 bases, there was a span of 12 bases. As DNA, the CDR3 is TGTGCCAGCAGCTTAGGCGCGGGACCAGCCTACGAGCAGTACTTC. Translating gives CASSLGAGPAYEQYF.

This clonotype was counted many times. DNA for the CDR3: TGTGCCAGCAGTTTTCTAGCGGGAGTGTCCTACAATGAGCAGTTCTTC. This sequence encodes CASSFLAGVSYNEQFF. The V call is TRBV27, the J call TRBJ2-1; 10 bases are shared with TRBD2. V shed 3 bases, J shed 1 base, and the junction held 3 bases outside the gene matches. Per germline, CDR1 MNHEY and CDR2 SMNVEV (reference sequence). CDR3 length: 16 amino acids.

This chain joins TRBV7-9 and TRBJ2-1; 8 positions match TRBD2. Unmatched junction bases numbered 13, after V lost 6 bases and J lost 6 bases. Germline loops: CDR1 SEHNR, CDR2 FQNEAQ (reference sequence). This CDR3 has 16 residues. The CDR3 here is CASSSTSDYHFNEQFF. The CDR3 bases are TGTGCCAGCAGTTCGACTAGCGACTATCACTTCAATGAGCAGTTCTTC.

For this clonotype: Sequence at one end of the junction differs from germline and may be a read error. The J gene is TRBJ1-4, the V gene TRBV7-3; D is unclear. This CDR3 has 14 amino acids. Germline V gene sequence: CDR1 SGHTA, CDR2 FQGTGA. The CDR3: CASSLTGLNEELFF. CDR3 DNA: TGTGCCAGCAGCTTAACAGGGCTTAATGAAGAACTGTTTTTT.

This clonotype has only a few counts. J is TRBJ2-7 and V is TRBV7-9, with D possibly TRBD2 on 5 matching bases. Trimming pared 1 base from V and 5 bases from J, leaving 15 bases between. CDR3 length: 15 residues. From germline, CDR1 is SEHNR and CDR2 FQNEAQ (reference sequence). This CDR3 is CASSLGGPFHDEQYF. The CDR3 nucleotides read TGTGCCAGCAGCTTAGGAGGGCCCTTTCACGACGAGCAGTACTTC.

V gene TRBV25-1 combines with J gene TRBJ2-3; 8 bases line up with TRBD2. Per the germline V gene, CDR1 is MGHDK and CDR2 is SYGVNS. The V and J ends lost 2 bases and 0 bases, in that order; junction bases with no gene match: 7. The CDR3 runs 17 residues. CDR3 sequence reads: CASSERSSGASTDTQYF. CDR3 sequence (DNA): TGTGCCAGCAGTGAACGGAGTAGCGGGGCTAGCACAGATACGCAGTATTTT.

The J gene is TRBJ2-7, the V gene TRBV5-1, with 8 bases that match TRBD2. The CDR3 runs to 15 residues. The V segment lost 0 bases and the J segment 4 bases; nucleotides outside the gene matches: 6. In germline, CDR1 is SGHRS, CDR2 YFSETQ. DNA for the CDR3: TGCGCCAGCAGCTTGGTGGCGGGAGGTCAGTACGAGCAGTACTTC. Amino acid sequence: CASSLVAGGQYEQYF. The full variable domain, completed using reference TRBV5-1 and TRBJ2-7, is KAGVTQTPRYLIKTRGQQVTLSCSPISGHRSVSWYQQTPGQGLQFLFEYFSETQRNKGNFPGRFSGRQFSNSRSEMNVSTLELGDSALYLCASSLVAGGQYEQYFGPGTRLTVT.

Notes on this clonotype: One junction end does not reproduce the germline sequence, and a read error may be involved. The gene calls are TRBV14 and TRBJ2-2, with D perhaps matching TRBD1 or TRBD2 (5 bases each). Per germline, CDR1 SGHDN and CDR2 FVKESK. CDR3 size: 15 residues. CDR3 region: CANSQVGRASGELFF. The CDR3 DNA reads as TGTGCCAACAGCCAAGTGGGACGGGCCTCCGGGGAGCTGTTTTTT.

V is TRBV20-1 and J is TRBJ2-1; TRBD2 aligns across 7 bases. The CDR3 is 13 amino acids. V was pared by 5 bases and J by 8 bases, with 9 bases of the junction left unmatched. Germline V gives CDR1 DFQATT, CDR2 SNEGSKA (reference sequence). Here the CDR3 reads CSAGGGDWYEQFF. The DNA of the CDR3 is TGCAGTGCTGGGGGGGGGGATTGGTATGAGCAGTTCTTC.